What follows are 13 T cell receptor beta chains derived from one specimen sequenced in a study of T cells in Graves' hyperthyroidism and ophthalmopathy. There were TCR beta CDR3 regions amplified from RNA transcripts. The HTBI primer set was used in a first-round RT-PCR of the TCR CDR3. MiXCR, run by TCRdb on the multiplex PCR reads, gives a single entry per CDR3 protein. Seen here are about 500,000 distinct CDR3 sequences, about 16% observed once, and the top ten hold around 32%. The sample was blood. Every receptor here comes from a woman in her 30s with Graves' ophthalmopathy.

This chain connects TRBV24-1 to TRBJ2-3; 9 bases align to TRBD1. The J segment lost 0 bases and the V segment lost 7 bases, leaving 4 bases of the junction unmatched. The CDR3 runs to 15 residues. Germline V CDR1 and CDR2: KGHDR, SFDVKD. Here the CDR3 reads CATRSGTGSTDTQYF. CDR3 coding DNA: TGTGCCACCAGATCCGGGACAGGGAGCACAGATACGCAGTATTTT.

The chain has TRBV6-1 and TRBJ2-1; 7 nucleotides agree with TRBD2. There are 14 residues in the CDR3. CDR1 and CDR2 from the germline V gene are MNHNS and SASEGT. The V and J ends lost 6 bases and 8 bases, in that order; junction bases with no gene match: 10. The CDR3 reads CASRLAPGADEQFF. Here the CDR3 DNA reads TGTGCCAGCAGACTAGCGCCAGGAGCCGATGAGCAGTTCTTC.

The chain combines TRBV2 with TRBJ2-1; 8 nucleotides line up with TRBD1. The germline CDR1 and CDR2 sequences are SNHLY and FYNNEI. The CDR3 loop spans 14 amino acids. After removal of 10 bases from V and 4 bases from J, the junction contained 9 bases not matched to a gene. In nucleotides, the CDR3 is TGTGCCACCAAGGACAGGGAGTCATACAATGAGCAGTTCTTC. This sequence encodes CATKDRESYNEQFF.

The CDR3 sequence is CSGARLAGFSDTQYF. CDR3 coding DNA: TGCAGCGGGGCACGACTAGCGGGATTTTCAGATACGCAGTATTTT. The rearrangement joins TRBV29-1 to TRBJ2-3; 11 bases fit TRBD2. Trimming took 7 bases from V and 4 from J; bases not matched to a gene: 10. The CDR3 totals 15 residues. Germline V gene data show CDR1 as SQVTM and CDR2 as ANQGSEA.

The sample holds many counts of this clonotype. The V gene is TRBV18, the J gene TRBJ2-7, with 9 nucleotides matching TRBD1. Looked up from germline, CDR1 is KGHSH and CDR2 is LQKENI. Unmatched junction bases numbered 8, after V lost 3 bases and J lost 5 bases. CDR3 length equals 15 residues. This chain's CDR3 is CASSPSGTGPNEQYF. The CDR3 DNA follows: TGTGCCAGCTCACCCTCCGGGACAGGGCCCAACGAGCAGTACTTC.

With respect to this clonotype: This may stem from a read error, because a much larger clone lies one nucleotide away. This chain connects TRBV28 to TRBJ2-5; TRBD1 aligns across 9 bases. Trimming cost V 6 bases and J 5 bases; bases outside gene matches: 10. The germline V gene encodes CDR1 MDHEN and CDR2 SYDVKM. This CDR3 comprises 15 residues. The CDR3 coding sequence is TGTGCCAGCAGCTATATAAACAGGGGGCACGAGACCCAGTACTTC. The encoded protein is CASSYINRGHETQYF.

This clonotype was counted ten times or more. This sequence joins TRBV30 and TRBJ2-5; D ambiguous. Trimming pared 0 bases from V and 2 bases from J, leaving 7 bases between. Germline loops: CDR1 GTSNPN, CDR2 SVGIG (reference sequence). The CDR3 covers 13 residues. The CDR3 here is CAWSVGPQETQYF. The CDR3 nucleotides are TGTGCCTGGAGTGTAGGCCCACAAGAGACCCAGTACTTC.

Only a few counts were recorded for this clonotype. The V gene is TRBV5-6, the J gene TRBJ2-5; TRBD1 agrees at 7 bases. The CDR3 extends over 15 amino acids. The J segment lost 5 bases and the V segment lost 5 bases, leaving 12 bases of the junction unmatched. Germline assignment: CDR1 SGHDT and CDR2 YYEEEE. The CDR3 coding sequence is TGTGCCAGCAGTCGTTGGCAGGGGGTGAGCGAGACCCAGTACTTC. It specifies CASSRWQGVSETQYF.

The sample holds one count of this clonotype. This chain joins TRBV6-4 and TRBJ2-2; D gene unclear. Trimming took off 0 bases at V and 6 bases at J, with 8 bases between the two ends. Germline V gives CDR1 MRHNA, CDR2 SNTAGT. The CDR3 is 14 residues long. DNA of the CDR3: TGTGCCAGCAGTGACTCTATTTTGGCCGGGGAGCTGTTTTTT. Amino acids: CASSDSILAGELFF.

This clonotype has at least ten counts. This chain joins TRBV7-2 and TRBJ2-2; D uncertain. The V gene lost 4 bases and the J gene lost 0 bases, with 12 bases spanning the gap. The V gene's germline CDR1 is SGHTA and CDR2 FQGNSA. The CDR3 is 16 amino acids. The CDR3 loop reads CASSSYRGANTGELFF. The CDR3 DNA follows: TGTGCCAGCAGCTCCTATAGAGGTGCGAACACCGGGGAGCTGTTTTTT.

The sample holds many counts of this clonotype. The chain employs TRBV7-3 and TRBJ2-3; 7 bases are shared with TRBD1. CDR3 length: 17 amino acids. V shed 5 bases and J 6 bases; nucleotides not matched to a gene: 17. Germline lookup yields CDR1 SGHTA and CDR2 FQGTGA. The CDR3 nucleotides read TGTGCCAGCAGCCCCACCCAAGAGACAGGGTTGAAGGATACGCAGTATTTT. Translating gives CASSPTQETGLKDTQYF.

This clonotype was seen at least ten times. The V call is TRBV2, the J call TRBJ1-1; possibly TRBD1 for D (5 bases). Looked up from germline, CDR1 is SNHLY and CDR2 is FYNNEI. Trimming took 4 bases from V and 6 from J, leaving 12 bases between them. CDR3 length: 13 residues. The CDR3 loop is CASSVGRSPEAFF. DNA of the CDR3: TGTGCCAGCAGTGTGGGACGGAGCCCTGAAGCTTTCTTT.

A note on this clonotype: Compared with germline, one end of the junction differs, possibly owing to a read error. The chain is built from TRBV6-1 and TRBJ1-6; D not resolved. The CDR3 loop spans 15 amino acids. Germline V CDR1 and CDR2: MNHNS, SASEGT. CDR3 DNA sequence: TGCGCCAGCAAGGAGGAAAGCTCCTATAATTCACCCCTCCACTTT. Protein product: CASKEESSYNSPLHF.